This T cell receptor beta chain comes out of a study of T cells after yellow fever vaccination. From the 5' RACE reads, TCRdb called clonotypes with MiXCR, one entry per CDR3 protein. The top ten clones hold about a sixth of a sample with under 550,000 distinct CDR3 sequences, about a fifth of them seen once. Trimming left V 1 base short and J 9 bases short, with 9 bases between. This CDR3 has 12 residues. Germline CDR1 reads LGHDT; CDR2 reads YNNKEL (reference sequence). Sample: PBMCs, taken less than 25 days after the first yellow fever vaccination. The V and J genes are TRBV3-1 and TRBJ1-1; D is unclear. The receptor comes from a man aged 18 to 30 who received the YFV17D yellow fever vaccine. CDR3 loop: CASSQGEGKAFF. CDR3 DNA sequence: TGTGCCAGCAGCCAAGGGGAAGGGAAAGCTTTCTTT. Combining the CDR3 with reference TRBV3-1 and TRBJ1-1 gives the whole variable domain DTAVSQTPKYLVTQMGNDKSIKCEQNLGHDTMYWYKQDSKKFLKIMFSYNNKELIINETVPNRFSPKSPDKAHLNLHINSLELGDSAVYFCASSQGEGKAFFGQGTRLTVV.